This paragraph covers one T cell receptor (beta chain) sequence. This clone has just a few counts. Its antigen is still unknown. The record has no base qualities; no much larger clone is one base away. Library method: the immunoSEQ multiplex PCR assay. A mixture of 60 forward primers for TCR Vbeta segments and 13 reverse primers for TCR Jbeta segments was used in the multiplex PCR. Amplification of the CDR3 region of rearranged TCR beta genes was performed with a multiplex PCR assay on genomic DNA. Amplified TCR beta libraries were sequenced as 87-base-pair reads on the Illumina HiSeq System. Per the authors' processing: A later analysis counted about 76 million unique TCR beta chains across the 600 to 850 repertoires, and roughly 11 million of these chains were shared by at least two donors. A nearest-neighbor algorithm error-corrected the raw reads and collapsed the reads into unique sequences, merging closely related sequences to remove PCR and sequencing errors. CDR3 sequences were aligned to IMGT reference sequences to assign V, D and J gene segments. For a sequence to be retained, a match of at least six nucleotides to both a V gene segment and a J gene segment was required. Rearrangements were called productive when the CDR3 lacked stop codons and stayed in frame with V and J; all others were non-productive. CDR3 was defined by IMGT convention, running from the second conserved V-encoded cysteine to the conserved J-encoded phenylalanine. The earlier analysis of roughly 590 of the donors excluded sequences that lacked an unambiguous match to a single V gene segment. An earlier analysis of 500 to 700 of the donors classified V segments as functional when productive rearrangements were above 56.7% and as segregating when the standard deviation between donors was above 5%. A statistical classification framework was developed to diagnose cytomegalovirus status using the catalog of TCR beta chain sequences. A later analysis assigned V and J genes by comparing TCR nucleotide sequences with IMGT/GENE-DB human TR gene sequences. A later analysis assigned CDR3 sequences and most-parsimonious VDJ recombination scenarios with the TCRdist pipeline. In a later analysis, each TCR beta chain was defined by its CDR3 amino acid sequence together with its V-gene family, and reads lacking a unique V-gene family were excluded. As a way to deal with suspected cross-contamination and a sequencing artifact, a later analysis dropped approximately 590 nucleotide sequences that were highly shared and had low generation probability. In a later analysis, a clonal expansion index for each public chain was calculated from normalized within-repertoire ranks of inferred template counts. Generation probabilities in a later analysis came from a VDJ recombination model fitted to out-of-frame rearrangements, and those results were checked against IGoR. In a later analysis, hypergeometric tests were used to score TCR-TCR, TCR-HLA and TCR-CMV co-occurrence, with a repertoire-size bias correction applied to TCR pairs. To estimate false discovery rates, a later analysis permuted the HLA or CMV assignments 20 times. A later analysis grouped co-occurring TCRs with DBSCAN, adding TCRdist sequence similarity when clustering within HLA-allele-positive subsets. Co-occurrence clustering excluded repertoires with fewer than 30,000 or more than 120,000 public chains, plus five with anomalous nucleotide sharing. This is the immuneACCESS table as TCRdb keeps it, with only in-frame sequences that have V and J called. A part of the clones is gone; compared with another copy, unresolved V genes explain less than half, and the rest is unexplained. The V and J calls and clone size are taken from that table; D and trimming were inferred from the DNA. The sample table records over 75,000 clones; about 66% of these occur just once. The leading ten clones occupy roughly 2.2% of the sample.

The germline V end is reduced by 0 bases and the J end by 0 bases; junction bases left unmatched: 13. As encoded in the germline V gene, CDR1 is LGHNA while CDR2 is YNFKEQ. The CDR3 has 20 amino acids, counting the end cysteine and phenylalanine. CDR3 DNA is the only sequence kept; it has 60 bases, read in frame from the first base. This entry belongs to a study of cytomegalovirus exposure and HLA in healthy donors (dated by TCRdb to 2016 to 2017). Regarding the study in general: In an earlier analysis of roughly 590 of the donors, 250 to 350 Gb of sequence data and 90 million to 120 million unique TCR beta sequences from 150 million to 200 million T cells were reported. Roughly 300 gigabases of sequencing data and approximately 85 million unique TCR sequences were included in an early release covering around 650 HLA-typed donors. Among the roughly 400 genotyped donors, around 81% belonged to the genetic ancestry cluster associated with self-reported Caucasian donors. The study aimed to test whether cataloging public T cell receptors could reveal signatures of past pathogen exposure. Using immunosequencing, the study profiled T cell repertoires from 550 to 750 subjects and related those repertoires to cytomegalovirus serostatus. Besides the first cohort of roughly 640 subjects, a separate validation cohort made up of around 120 different subjects was used. The study combined high-throughput TCR immunosequencing, statistical association of individual TCRs with disease status, and machine learning to predict cytomegalovirus infection status. A later analysis re-analyzed previously published TCR beta repertoires from about 730 donors and added high-resolution HLA genotyping to study TCR occurrence patterns. In the later analysis, no new phenotypic data were used to find candidate immune exposures; instead, reliance was placed on TCR beta sequences and their occurrence across donors. To decide whether each TCR beta V gene segment behaved as functional or pseudogenic, an earlier analysis of 587 of the donors relied on high-throughput TCR beta sequencing. Donor age, sex, ethnicity and CMV serostatus were collected together with the repertoire data. A later genetic analysis used genome-wide SNP genotypes for about 60% of the roughly 700 donors, treating that subset as a discovery cohort. Every repertoire in the discovery cohort had been generated on one and the same sequencing platform. HLA typing covered class I and class II loci at four-digit resolution. The number of donors typed differed by locus, with 629-630 for A, B, C, DRB1 and DQB1, about 500 for DQA1, 606 for DPA1, and under 490 for DPB1. Because of strong linkage in the cohort, roughly five DR-DQ haplotypes were treated as single units for association and clustering. On average, 235,054 unique TCR beta nucleotide sequences were sequenced per donor among 398 genotyped donors of the cohort, with 15% to 20% of those sequences being non-productive. The study at large found these results: A further reported finding was that TCR beta sequences accurately predicted the HLA-A and HLA-B alleles for most subjects in the first cohort. HLA typing was unavailable for some donors at each locus, so association tests used only the typed subset. According to a later analysis, TCR association rates differed among HLA loci, with DRB1 alleles showing the most associated TCRs and HLA-C alleles showing the fewest. According to a later genetic analysis, donors in an Asian-associated ancestry cluster had fewer N-insertions in productive TCRs than the approximately 630-donor mean. The only immune exposure information available for the cohort was CMV serostatus. A total of 164 TCR beta chains were listed by the study as associated with cytomegalovirus. An earlier analysis of approximately 570 of the donors showed that most TCR beta V segments appeared in productive rearrangements either about 90% or about 30% of the time, which broadly matched IMGT annotations. A cluster of highly shared sequence variants was judged likely to be a technical artifact of the sequencing pipeline. Roughly uniform sequencing depth across donors was assumed in presence/absence analyses, although this assumption may not hold. In a later analysis, some 17,000 TCR beta sequences were associated with specific HLA alleles at a false discovery rate of 0.05. Several of the top co-occurrence clusters appeared to be linked to parvovirus B19, influenza, CMV and Epstein-Barr virus, according to a later analysis. A later analysis found that most CMV-associated TCR beta chains appeared HLA-restricted, with HLA associations seemingly driven largely by CMV exposure. It was suggested by the authors that the approach could potentially be generalized to other disease states and immunological phenotypes. In vitro tests confirmed that a few of the cytomegalovirus-associated TCR beta chains recognize cytomegalovirus antigens. The classifier was reported to diagnose cytomegalovirus status with high specificity and sensitivity in both the original cohort and the validation cohort. Only TCR beta chains were sequenced in this cohort, and the absence of alpha or paired-chain data limited detectable features. When HLA alleles, especially DR and DQ, strongly co-occurred, attributing TCR associations to individual alleles was difficult. A later genetic analysis associated a missense DCLRE1C variant with V-gene and J-gene trimming of TCR beta chains, and an independent cohort replicated the association. Linkage disequilibrium might explain the correlated functional status among segregating V segments, but an unknown experimental factor could not be excluded. Across donors, most TCR sequences were observed very rarely, whereas some public TCRs were present in many individuals. In a later analysis, HLA-associated TCR beta chains showed more clonal expansion and lower generation probabilities than non-associated chains that were equally common. The earlier analysis of a few hundred of the donors excluded approximately 15 rarely observed V segments, including chromosome 9 orphons, because counts were too low. Some IMGT-functional V segments, including TRBV6-2 and TRBV6-3, could not be distinguished by the 87-base-pair reads and were therefore excluded.

The cohort consisted of 670 or so healthy bone marrow donors. At the time of sampling, every cohort member was nominally healthy, though immune exposures that went unrecorded were likely present. The donor tested CMV seronegative, placing the donor among the approximately 400 seronegative members of the cohort. A peripheral blood sample was provided by each donor, and peripheral blood mononuclear cells were used for TCR beta sequencing. The Qiagen DNeasy Blood Extraction Kit was used to extract genomic DNA from the blood cell samples. This chain joins TRBV4-2 to TRBJ2-4, with TRBD2 matching 8 junction bases. The receptor was derived from a man between 25 and 39 years old in good health and CMV-seronegative. The sample comprised PBMCs. The CDR3: CASSQDLAGGFEKAKNIQYF. In nucleotide form, the sequence is TGTGCCAGCAGCCAAGATTTGGCGGGGGGTTTCGAAAAAGCCAAAAACATTCAGTACTTC.